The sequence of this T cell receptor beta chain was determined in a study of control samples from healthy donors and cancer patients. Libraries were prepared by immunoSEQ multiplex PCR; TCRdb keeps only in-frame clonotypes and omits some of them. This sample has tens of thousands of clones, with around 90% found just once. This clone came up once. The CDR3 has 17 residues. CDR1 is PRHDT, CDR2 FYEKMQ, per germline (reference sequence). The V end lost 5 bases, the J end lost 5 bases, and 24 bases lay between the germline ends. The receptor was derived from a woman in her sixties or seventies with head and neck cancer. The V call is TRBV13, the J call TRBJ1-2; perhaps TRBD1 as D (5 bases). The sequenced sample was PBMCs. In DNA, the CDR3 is TGTGCCAGCAGCCCTAAGGCGTCAGCGGGGCCTCGGTATGGCTACACCTTC. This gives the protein CASSPKASAGPRYGYTF.